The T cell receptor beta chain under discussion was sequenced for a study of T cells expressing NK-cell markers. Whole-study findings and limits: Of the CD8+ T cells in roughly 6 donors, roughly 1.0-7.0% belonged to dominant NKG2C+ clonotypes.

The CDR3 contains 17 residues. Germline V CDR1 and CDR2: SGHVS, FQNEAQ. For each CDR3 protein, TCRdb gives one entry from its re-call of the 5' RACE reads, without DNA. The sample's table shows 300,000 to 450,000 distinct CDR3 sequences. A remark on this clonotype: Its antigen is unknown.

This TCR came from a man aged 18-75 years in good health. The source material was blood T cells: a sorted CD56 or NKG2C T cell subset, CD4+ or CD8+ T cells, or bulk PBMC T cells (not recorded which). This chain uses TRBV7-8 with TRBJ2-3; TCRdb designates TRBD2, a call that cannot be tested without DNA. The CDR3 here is CASSHNSGGAYTDTQYF.